Below, 15 T cell receptor beta chains from the same sample are listed, as sequenced in a study of T cell changes during pregnancy in multiple sclerosis. Profiling relied on immunoSEQ multiplex PCR, and the TCRdb table lists in-frame clones only, not all of them. The data hold 85,000 to 130,000 clones, with just under 95% observed a single time. The specimen was peripheral blood, collected after pregnancy. The receptors were sampled from a female donor with multiple sclerosis, enrolled in a pregnancy study.

The V and J genes are TRBV7-9 and TRBJ2-3, with D possibly being TRBD2 (6 bases). The V end lost 5 bases, the J end lost 3 bases, and 15 bases lay between the germline ends. The CDR3 contains 15 residues. In germline, CDR1 is SEHNR, CDR2 FQNEAQ (reference sequence). CDR3 loop: CASSPGDSGTDTQYF. CDR3 coding DNA: TGTGCCAGCAGCCCCGGCGATAGCGGAACAGATACGCAGTATTTT.

This chain joins TRBV30 and TRBJ2-3; D unclear. The CDR3 has 16 amino acids. From germline, CDR1 is GTSNPN and CDR2 SVGIG (reference sequence). V was cut by 2 bases and J by 1 base, with 16 bases left in between. The CDR3, as DNA: TGTGCCTGGAGTATCCACCTCGGCACAGGCACAGATACGCAGTATTTT. Translated: CAWSIHLGTGTDTQYF.

The CDR3 is CASSIQVGRQQPQHF. CDR3 in DNA: TGTGCCAGTAGTATCCAAGTGGGCAGGCAACAGCCCCAGCATTTT. The rearrangement links TRBV19 to TRBJ1-5; D gene uncertain. Germline CDR1 and CDR2: LNHDA and SQIVND (reference sequence). The CDR3 has 15 residues. Trimming left V 3 bases short and J 7 bases short, with 16 bases between.

This chain links TRBV21-1 with TRBJ1-1. TRBV21-1 counts as a pseudogene. This CDR3 contains 14 residues. CDR3 protein: CASSKVRLDTEAFF. In DNA, the CDR3 is TGTGCCAGCAGCAAAGTCCGATTAGACACTGAAGCTTTCTTT.

The rearrangement joins TRBV2 to TRBJ1-1; the match to TRBD1 covers 7 bases. CDR1 and CDR2 from the germline V gene are SNHLY and FYNNEI. Trimming at V came to 5 bases and at J to 6 bases, leaving 12 bases not matched to a gene. The CDR3 runs to 15 residues. This CDR3 reads CASSPRTGLSAEAFF. CDR3 nucleotide sequence: TGTGCCAGCAGTCCCCGGACAGGTCTAAGCGCTGAAGCTTTCTTT.

This clone was observed once. The chain joins TRBV7-6 to TRBJ2-5; perhaps TRBD2 as D (6 bases). The length of the CDR3 is 15 residues. The germline CDR1 and CDR2 sequences are SGHVS and FNYEAQ. V gave up 3 bases and J gave up 5 bases, with 16 bases separating them. In DNA, the CDR3 is TGTGCCAGCAGCTTTTCGCGGGGCGTGGGGGAGACCCAGTACTTC. Amino acid sequence: CASSFSRGVGETQYF.

In the case of this clone: The junction and the germline gene differ at one end; a read error may be behind it. The CDR3: CASNGPDALGGAF. The CDR3 DNA follows: TGTGCCAGTAATGGACCTGACGCTCTAGGGGGAGCCTTC. The chain has TRBV19 and TRBJ1-2; possibly TRBD1 for D (6 bases). This CDR3 region has 13 residues. CDR1 and CDR2 (germline): LNHDA, SQIVND (reference sequence).

This clone was seen a single time. The chain links TRBV4-1 to TRBJ2-7; D gene ambiguous. In germline, CDR1 is MGHRA, CDR2 YSYEKL. CDR3 length: 16 residues. The V gene lost 4 bases and the J gene lost 1 base, with 17 bases spanning the gap. The CDR3 nucleotides read TGCGCCAGCAGCCCCCAAGTGATAACTTCTTCCTACGAGCAGTACTTC. Translating it yields CASSPQVITSSYEQYF.

This clone occurred once. The chain uses TRBV23-1 and TRBJ1-5, with unresolved D. TRBV23-1 is treated as an ORF (open reading frame) with a function not yet certain. V was shortened by 8 bases and J by 1 base, with 12 bases between the two germline ends. The CDR3 has 14 residues. The CDR3 reads CASCCELSNQPQHF. CDR3 nucleotides: TGCGCCAGCTGTTGCGAGTTGAGCAATCAGCCCCAGCATTTT.

The chain recombines TRBV5-4 with TRBJ1-2; 8 nucleotides align to TRBD1. With V trimmed by 0 bases and J by 7 bases, 5 bases remained unmatched. Germline CDR1 reads SGHNT; CDR2 reads YYREEE (reference sequence). This CDR3 spans 14 amino acids. CDR3 residues: CASSLAGQGGGYTF. The CDR3 DNA follows: TGTGCCAGCAGCTTGGCCGGACAGGGCGGTGGCTACACCTTC.

This chain joins TRBV9 and TRBJ1-2, with D hard to call. Germline CDR1 SGDLS, CDR2 YYNGEE. The CDR3 runs 14 residues. The V and J ends lost 2 bases and 2 bases respectively, with 10 bases between them. The CDR3 loop reads CASSVDLSNYGYTF. In nucleotides, the CDR3 is TGTGCCAGCAGCGTTGACTTATCAAACTATGGCTACACCTTC.

CDR3 sequence (DNA): TGCGCCAGCAGGGTAGCGGGAGGCCCCAACACCGGGGAGCTGTTTTTT. This encodes CASRVAGGPNTGELFF. The chain combines TRBV5-1 with TRBJ2-2, with TRBD2 matching 10 bases. The CDR3 totals 16 residues. Germline values: CDR1 SGHRS, CDR2 YFSETQ. V lost 5 bases and J lost 2; bases outside the gene matches: 6.

V usage is TRBV11-2 and J usage is TRBJ1-2, with 10 bases lining up with TRBD1. The V gene end was trimmed by 6 bases and the J gene end by 0 bases; junction bases not matched to a gene: 7. This CDR3 has 16 amino acids. Germline loops: CDR1 SGHAT, CDR2 FQNNGV. CDR3 coding DNA: TGTGCCAGCAGACGGACAGGGGGGCCGTCTAACTATGGCTACACCTTC. Translation gives CASRRTGGPSNYGYTF. Using reference TRBV11-2 and TRBJ1-2 for the parts outside the CDR3, the full variable domain is EAGVAQSPRYKIIEKRQSVAFWCNPISGHATLYWYQQILGQGPKLLIQFQNNGVVDDSQLPKDRFSAERLKGVDSTLKIQPAKLEDSAVYLCASRRTGGPSNYGYTFGSGTRLTVV.

The rearrangement uses TRBV2 and TRBJ1-4, with TRBD1 matching over 7 bases. The junction had 9 bases not matched to a gene; V was cut back by 3 bases and J by 11 bases. This CDR3 contains 14 residues. From germline, CDR1 is SNHLY and CDR2 FYNNEI. CDR3 bases: TGTGCCAGCAGTGACGGGAACAGGGGTGGGAAACTGTTTTTT. Protein sequence: CASSDGNRGGKLFF.

The CDR3 DNA follows: TGTGCCTGGAGTAAGGGGGGGGTGAACACTGAAGCTTTCTTT. The encoded protein is CAWSKGGVNTEAFF. The gene calls are TRBV30 and TRBJ1-1; maybe TRBD1 (6 bases). The germline V and J ends were trimmed by 2 bases and 0 bases, with 10 bases remaining between them. In germline, CDR1 is GTSNPN, CDR2 SVGIG (reference sequence). There are 14 residues in the CDR3.